These 27 T cell receptor beta chains share one sample of origin, sequenced in a study of blood T cell repertoires in COVID-19. Sequencing used immunoSEQ multiplex PCR; TCRdb keeps in-frame clones, though not all of them. The sample carries more than 150,000 clones, 85% to 90% recorded once. The sequencing sample was made of peripheral blood. The receptor source for this set is a woman aged 35 to 49 with acute or convalescent COVID-19.

The V gene is TRBV3-1 (or the pseudogene TRBV3-2), the J gene TRBJ2-7; D may be TRBD2 (5 bases). Germline V gene data show CDR1 as LGHDT and CDR2 as YNNKEL (reference sequence). This CDR3 contains 13 residues. V was trimmed by 5 bases and J by 7 bases, leaving 15 bases between them. The CDR3 DNA is TGTGCCAGCAGCATATCCCACACGGGGGAGCAGTACTTC. Amino acids: CASSISHTGEQYF.

The J gene is TRBJ2-5, the V gene TRBV4-1; 7 bases agree with TRBD2. The length of the CDR3 is 17 residues. J gave up 2 bases and V 0 bases, and 9 bases lay outside the gene matches. Germline CDR1 is MGHRA and CDR2 is YSYEKL. CDR3: CASSQDIQRDQQETQYF. DNA of the CDR3: TGCGCCAGCAGCCAAGATATCCAGCGGGACCAACAAGAGACCCAGTACTTC.

This chain joins TRBV6-6 and TRBJ1-5; the D gene is possibly TRBD1 (5 bases). The CDR3 is 15 residues long. Trimming took off 6 bases at V and 3 bases at J, with 15 bases between the two ends. Germline lookup yields CDR1 MNHNY and CDR2 SVGAGI (reference sequence). The CDR3 reads CASSPPGGYNQPQHF. The CDR3 DNA follows: TGTGCCAGCAGCCCCCCGGGGGGGTACAATCAGCCCCAGCATTTT.

The chain recombines TRBV4-1 with TRBJ1-6; a weak D match, TRBD1 (5 bases). From germline, CDR1 is MGHRA and CDR2 YSYEKL. This CDR3 is 20 amino acids long. V gave up 0 bases and J gave up 0 bases, with 18 bases separating them. CDR3 amino acids: CASSQEWDRGEYSYNSPLHF. DNA for the CDR3: TGCGCCAGCAGCCAAGAATGGGACCGGGGGGAGTACTCCTATAATTCACCCCTCCACTTT.

The J gene is TRBJ2-1, the V gene TRBV7-3; TRBD2 matches at 10 bases. This CDR3 is 15 amino acids long. J lost 8 bases, V lost 5 bases, and 9 bases had no gene match. From germline, CDR1 is SGHTA and CDR2 FQGTGA. DNA for the CDR3: TGTGCCAGCAGCAGAAATAGCGGGAGGATCTATGAGCAGTTCTTC. This sequence encodes CASSRNSGRIYEQFF.

This rearrangement joins TRBV19 to TRBJ2-7; TRBD1 matches 7 bases. The CDR3 is 16 amino acids. The germline gives CDR1 LNHDA, CDR2 SQIVND (reference sequence). Trimming removed 3 bases from V and 2 bases from J; junction bases left unmatched: 10. The CDR3: CASSIFGQDSTYEQYF. The CDR3 nucleotides are TGTGCCAGTAGTATTTTCGGACAGGACTCGACCTACGAGCAGTACTTC.

J is TRBJ2-2 and V is TRBV24-1; the match to TRBD1 covers 10 bases. The CDR3 runs to 16 residues. Germline-derived CDR1 and CDR2 are KGHDR and SFDVKD. Trimming at V came to 3 bases and at J to 4 bases, leaving 4 bases not matched to a gene. In nucleotides, the CDR3 is TGTGCCACCAGTGATATAGGACAGGGGGGCACCGGGGAGCTGTTTTTT. This sequence encodes CATSDIGQGGTGELFF.

The V call is TRBV28, the J call TRBJ2-7, with D possibly being TRBD2 (5 bases). The CDR3 covers 14 residues. Trimming took off 3 bases at V and 3 bases at J, with 12 bases between the two ends. The germline CDR1 and CDR2 sequences are MDHEN and SYDVKM. CDR3 residues: CASSFEDRDYEQYF. The CDR3 region has the DNA TGTGCCAGCAGTTTCGAAGACCGGGACTACGAGCAGTACTTC.

V usage is TRBV5-6 and J usage is TRBJ1-1, with D perhaps matching TRBD1 (6 bases). The germline V and J ends were trimmed by 4 bases and 2 bases, with 21 bases remaining between them. CDR1 is SGHDT, CDR2 YYEEEE, per germline. The CDR3 runs 17 residues. The CDR3 region is CASSVGVRGRLNTEAFF. CDR3 bases: TGTGCCAGCAGCGTGGGGGTGCGGGGGCGGCTAAACACTGAAGCTTTCTTT.

V usage is TRBV30 and J usage is TRBJ2-2; 8 nucleotides align to TRBD1. Germline V gene sequence: CDR1 GTSNPN, CDR2 SVGIG (reference sequence). V lost 0 bases and J lost 5; bases outside the gene matches: 11. This CDR3 is 17 amino acids long. The CDR3, as DNA: TGTGCCTGGAGTGTAAGAGGGGCAGGGGGCTGGACCGGGGAGCTGTTTTTT. Residues: CAWSVRGAGGWTGELFF.

This chain uses TRBV7-9 with TRBJ2-1, with 14 nucleotides matching TRBD2. This CDR3 region has 16 residues. CDR1 and CDR2 (germline): SEHNR, FQNEAQ (reference sequence). With 5 bases clipped from V and 6 bases from J, the junction kept 6 bases outside the gene matches. The CDR3 region has the DNA TGTGCCAGCAGCCTGACTAGCGGGGGGGTTTTCAATGAGCAGTTCTTC. This codes for CASSLTSGGVFNEQFF.

This chain joins TRBV19 and TRBJ2-7; 13 bases match TRBD2. Germline CDR1 is LNHDA and CDR2 is SQIVND (reference sequence). Trimming removed 2 bases from V and 4 bases from J; junction bases left unmatched: 5. The length of the CDR3 is 16 residues. CDR3 sequence (DNA): TGTGCCAGTAGTATACGGACTAGCGGGAGTCTGTACGAGCAGTACTTC. As protein: CASSIRTSGSLYEQYF.

The gene calls are TRBV7-9 and TRBJ2-3, with a tentative D call TRBD2 (6 bases). The CDR3 has 14 amino acids. Germline loops: CDR1 SEHNR, CDR2 FQNEAQ (reference sequence). The ends were cut back, 5 bases at V and 0 bases at J, with 9 bases in the middle. CDR3 DNA: TGTGCCAGCAGCCCCAGCGGGAGCACAGATACGCAGTATTTT. The encoded protein is CASSPSGSTDTQYF.

This clone was detected only once. The chain joins TRBV7-2 to TRBJ1-4; TRBD1 matches 8 bases. CDR3 length: 17 residues. Trimming cost V 5 bases and J 2 bases; bases outside gene matches: 10. Germline V gene data show CDR1 as SGHTA and CDR2 as FQGNSA. CDR3 sequence reads: CASSPGQGGWTNEKLFF. CDR3 nucleotides: TGTGCCAGCAGCCCAGGACAGGGAGGCTGGACTAATGAAAAACTGTTTTTT.

The chain carries TRBV30 and TRBJ1-2; possible D gene TRBD1, 6 bases. CDR1 is GTSNPN and CDR2 is SVGIG in the germline V gene (reference sequence). The CDR3 is 14 residues long. The V and J ends lost 0 bases and 7 bases respectively, with 15 bases between them. CDR3: CAWSVRGASSGYTF. The DNA of the CDR3 is TGTGCCTGGAGTGTACGGGGGGCTTCCAGTGGCTACACCTTC.

CDR3 region: CASSYSRGRAKNIQYF. CDR3 in DNA: TGTGCCAGCAGTTACTCACGGGGTAGAGCCAAAAACATTCAGTACTTC. This chain uses TRBV6-5 with TRBJ2-4, with D perhaps TRBD2 (5 bases). Trimming shortened V by 0 bases and J by 0 bases, and 9 bases separated the two germline ends. This CDR3 comprises 16 residues. CDR1 and CDR2 from the germline V gene are MNHEY and SVGAGI.

V usage is TRBV18 and J usage is TRBJ2-5; 10 bases are a match to TRBD2. Trimming cost V 6 bases and J 4 bases; bases outside gene matches: 5. The V gene's germline CDR1 is KGHSH and CDR2 LQKENI. The CDR3 loop spans 14 amino acids. CDR3 residues: CASSRTSGRETQYF. In nucleotides, the CDR3 is TGTGCCAGCTCCCGGACTAGCGGAAGAGAGACCCAGTACTTC.

This clone was recorded once. This chain connects TRBV6-1 to TRBJ1-1; D is unclear. The germline gives CDR1 MNHNS, CDR2 SASEGT. Trimming removed 0 bases at V and 10 bases at J, with 12 bases between. CDR3 length: 13 residues. The CDR3 is CASSEAQNWRAFF. In DNA, the CDR3 is TGTGCCAGCAGTGAAGCGCAGAATTGGAGAGCTTTCTTT.

The chain has TRBV11-2 and TRBJ1-2, with TRBD1 identical over 11 bases. The V gene's germline CDR1 is SGHAT and CDR2 FQNNGV. J lost 3 bases, V lost 4 bases, and 7 bases had no gene match. This CDR3 is built from 16 residues. The chain's CDR3 is CASSSTGDRGDYGYTF. Here the CDR3 DNA reads TGTGCCAGCAGCTCGACCGGGGACAGGGGGGACTATGGCTACACCTTC.

This clone has just one count. The genes are TRBV10-3 and TRBJ2-2; 12 bases fit TRBD2. The length of the CDR3 is 17 residues. V lost 4 bases and J lost 7; bases outside the gene matches: 10. In germline, CDR1 is ENHRY, CDR2 SYGVKD. CDR3 loop: CAISVTSGGFLDGELFF. DNA for the CDR3: TGTGCCATCAGTGTGACTAGCGGGGGTTTCCTCGACGGGGAGCTGTTTTTT.

The chain uses TRBV5-6 and TRBJ1-2; D unresolved. V lost 1 base, J lost 5 bases, and 6 bases lay in between. Germline V CDR1 and CDR2: SGHDT, YYEEEE. This CDR3 comprises 12 residues. CDR3 in amino acids: CASSLSEYGYTF. The CDR3 bases are TGTGCCAGCAGCTTGTCAGAATATGGCTACACCTTC.

The chain recombines TRBV7-3 with TRBJ2-1, with 7 bases identical to TRBD2. The germline V gene encodes CDR1 SGHTA and CDR2 FQGTGA. After removal of 5 bases from V and 1 base from J, the junction contained 5 bases not matched to a gene. This CDR3 contains 15 residues. The CDR3 sequence: CASSLQAGSYNEQFF. The CDR3, as DNA: TGTGCCAGCAGCCTACAAGCGGGATCCTACAATGAGCAGTTCTTC.

The chain is built from TRBV10-2 and TRBJ2-3; 8 bases line up with TRBD1. Germline V CDR1 and CDR2: WSHSY, SAAADI. This CDR3 is built from 15 residues. J gave up 1 base and V 4 bases, and 4 bases lay outside the gene matches. DNA of the CDR3: TGCGCCAGCAGTGCCAGGACAGGGCGCACAGATACGCAGTATTTT. Its translation: CASSARTGRTDTQYF.

The J gene is TRBJ2-7, the V gene TRBV9; 8 bases match TRBD1. The trim removed 2 bases at V and 5 bases at J, leaving 9 bases unmatched. This CDR3 contains 15 residues. Germline V gene data show CDR1 as SGDLS and CDR2 as YYNGEE. CDR3 DNA sequence: TGTGCCAGCAGCGTCTTAGGACAGGGATTCGACGAGCAGTACTTC. This sequence encodes CASSVLGQGFDEQYF.

This chain uses TRBV7-9 with TRBJ2-7, with D perhaps matching TRBD1 (6 bases). CDR1 is SEHNR, CDR2 FQNEAQ, per germline (reference sequence). The CDR3 has 15 residues. Trimming left V 1 base short and J 0 bases short, with 10 bases between. The CDR3 loop is CASSLEDSSSYEQYF. The CDR3 bases are TGTGCCAGCAGCTTAGAGGACAGTAGCTCCTACGAGCAGTACTTC.

The sample holds one count of this clone. This chain uses TRBV11-1 with TRBJ2-7; tentative D call: TRBD1 (5 bases). The CDR3 covers 15 residues. Trimming removed 5 bases at V and 5 bases at J, with 19 bases between. Germline assignment: CDR1 SGHAT and CDR2 FQDESV (reference sequence). In nucleotides, the CDR3 is TGTGCCAGCAGCCCCCGTGTCAGGGCTATCGACGAGCAGTACTTC. Protein product: CASSPRVRAIDEQYF.

The chain's CDR3 is CATSPAVTDTQYF. CDR3 bases: TGTGCCACCAGTCCTGCAGTAACAGATACGCAGTATTTT. The J gene is TRBJ2-3, the V gene TRBV24-1, with D uncertain. This CDR3 has 13 residues. CDR1 and CDR2 from the germline V gene are KGHDR and SFDVKD. The germline V and J ends were trimmed by 6 bases and 3 bases, with 9 bases remaining between them.